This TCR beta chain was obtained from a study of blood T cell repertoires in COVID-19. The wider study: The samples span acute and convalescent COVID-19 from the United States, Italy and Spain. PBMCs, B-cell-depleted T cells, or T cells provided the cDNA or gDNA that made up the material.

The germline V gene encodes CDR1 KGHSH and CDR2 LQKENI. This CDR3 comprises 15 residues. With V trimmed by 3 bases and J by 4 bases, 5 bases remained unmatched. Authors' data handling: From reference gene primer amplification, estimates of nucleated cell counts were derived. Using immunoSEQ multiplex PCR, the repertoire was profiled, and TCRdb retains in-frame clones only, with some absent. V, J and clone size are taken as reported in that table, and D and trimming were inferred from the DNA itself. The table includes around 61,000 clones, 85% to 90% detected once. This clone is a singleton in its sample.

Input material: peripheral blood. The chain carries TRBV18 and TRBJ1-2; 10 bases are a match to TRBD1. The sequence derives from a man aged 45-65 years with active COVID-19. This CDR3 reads CASSPVGQGSYGYTF. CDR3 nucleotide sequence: TGTGCCAGCTCACCGGTGGGACAGGGGTCCTATGGCTACACCTTC.